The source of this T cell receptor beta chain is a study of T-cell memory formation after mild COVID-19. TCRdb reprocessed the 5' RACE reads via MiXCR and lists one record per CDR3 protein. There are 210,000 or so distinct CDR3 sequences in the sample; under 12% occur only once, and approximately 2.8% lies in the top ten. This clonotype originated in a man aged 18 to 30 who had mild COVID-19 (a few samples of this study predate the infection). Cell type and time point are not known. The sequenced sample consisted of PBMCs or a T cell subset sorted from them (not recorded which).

CDR3 sequence (DNA): TGTGCCACCCGGGACAGTCGATACAATGAGCAGTTCTTC. Protein sequence: CATRDSRYNEQFF. The chain links TRBV10-3 to TRBJ2-1; 7 bases line up with TRBD1. J lost 4 bases, V lost 10 bases, and 7 bases had no gene match. This CDR3 spans 13 amino acids. CDR1 ENHRY and CDR2 SYGVKD come from the germline V gene.